These 27 T cell receptor beta chains originate from one sample sequenced in a study of beta chain features in type 1 diabetes. Expressed TCRB transcripts were sequenced after all isolated RNA was converted to cDNA. Method: immunoSEQ multiplex PCR; TCRdb's copy keeps in-frame clones and lacks some. The repertoire has 130,000 or so clones, 7% to 10% of them found once; the top ten carry about 0.61%. What was sequenced was central memory CD4+ T cells from blood. These receptors were collected from a man aged 18-30 years in good health.

The chain carries TRBV12-2 and TRBJ1-4; the table assigns TRBD1, which was not confirmed against the DNA. TRBV12-2 is annotated as a pseudogene. The CDR3 consists of 14 residues. This chain's CDR3 is CASRSRDRTVELFF. CDR3 DNA: TGTGCAAGTCGCTCCCGGGACAGGACAGTAGAACTGTTTTTT.

This sequence joins TRBV9 and TRBJ2-5; 7 nucleotides match TRBD2. Trimming took 5 bases from V and 4 from J; bases not matched to a gene: 5. CDR1 and CDR2 from the germline V gene are SGDLS and YYNGEE. The CDR3 sequence is 13 residues long. In DNA, the CDR3 is TGTGCCAGCAGTTATGGCGGGAGAGAGACCCAGTACTTC. Amino acids: CASSYGGRETQYF.

The chain combines TRBV2 with TRBJ2-3; TRBD2 might be the D (7 bases). Trimming removed 7 bases from V and 1 base from J, with 12 bases in between. CDR1 and CDR2 from the germline V gene are SNHLY and FYNNEI. The CDR3 is 14 amino acids. The CDR3 nucleotides read TGTGCCAGCACCGGGGGGCGTCGCACAGATACGCAGTATTTT. It translates to CASTGGRRTDTQYF. The full variable domain, in which reference TRBV2 and TRBJ2-3 provide the parts outside the CDR3, is EPEVTQTPSHQVTQMGQEVILRCVPISNHLYFYWYRQILGQKVEFLVSFYNNEISEKSEIFDDQFSVERPDGSNFTLKIRSTKLEDSAMYFCASTGGRRTDTQYFGPGTRLTVL.

The chain links TRBV13 to TRBJ1-5, with TRBD1 matching over 8 bases. Germline values: CDR1 PRHDT, CDR2 FYEKMQ (reference sequence). The CDR3 runs to 14 residues. The trim removed 4 bases at V and 6 bases at J, leaving 5 bases unmatched. The CDR3: CASSSRQGSQPQHF. The DNA of the CDR3 is TGTGCCAGCAGCTCCCGACAGGGGAGTCAGCCCCAGCATTTT.

This clone occurred a few times. The chain couples TRBV5-8 to TRBJ2-1, with D perhaps TRBD1 (6 bases). Germline values: CDR1 SGHTS, CDR2 YDEGEE. Deletions cut 1 base from V and 8 bases from J, with 10 bases between. This CDR3 has 13 amino acids. The CDR3 sequence is CASSLWTEDEQFF. In DNA, the CDR3 is TGTGCCAGCAGCTTGTGGACAGAGGATGAGCAGTTCTTC.

The CDR3 region is CASSYTGGSYNSPLHF. DNA for the CDR3: TGCGCCAGCAGTTATACAGGGGGCTCCTATAATTCACCCCTCCACTTT. The chain combines TRBV5-1 with TRBJ1-6; the match to TRBD1 covers 8 bases. This CDR3 comprises 16 residues. With 5 bases clipped from V and 0 bases from J, the junction kept 4 bases outside the gene matches. Germline CDR1 SGHRS, CDR2 YFSETQ.

A few counts support this clone. CDR3 amino acids: CASSISGSQETQYF. In DNA form, the CDR3 reads TGTGCCAGCAGTATTAGCGGGAGCCAAGAGACCCAGTACTTC. The J gene is TRBJ2-5, the V gene TRBV6-5, with 9 positions matching TRBD2. Germline CDR1 is MNHEY and CDR2 is SVGAGI. The length of the CDR3 is 14 residues. V was pared by 5 bases and J by 1 base, with 2 bases of the junction left unmatched.

This clone has only one observation. The chain has TRBV19 and TRBJ2-7; 9 bases line up with TRBD2. J gave up 0 bases and V 6 bases, and 9 bases lay outside the gene matches. CDR1 is LNHDA, CDR2 SQIVND, per germline (reference sequence). The CDR3 has 16 amino acids. CDR3: CASSNGPSGASYEQYF. As DNA, the CDR3 is TGTGCCAGTAGCAACGGGCCTAGCGGGGCCTCCTACGAGCAGTACTTC.

V and J are TRBV30 and TRBJ2-5; D is ambiguous. Trimming removed 0 bases from V and 4 bases from J, with 15 bases in between. The CDR3 spans 15 residues. The V gene's germline CDR1 is GTSNPN and CDR2 SVGIG (reference sequence). The CDR3 is CAWSVLRFRIETQYF. The CDR3 coding sequence is TGTGCCTGGAGTGTTCTAAGATTTCGTATAGAGACCCAGTACTTC.

This clone has more than one count but fewer than ten. The chain couples TRBV30 to TRBJ1-1, with D maybe TRBD1 (5 bases). The CDR3 sequence is 14 residues long. Per germline, CDR1 GTSNPN and CDR2 SVGIG (reference sequence). The V and J ends lost 3 bases and 5 bases respectively, with 16 bases between them. The CDR3 DNA sequence: TGTGCCTGGAGCGGGGGACGTCGGAGGACTGAAGCTTTCTTT. The encoded protein is CAWSGGRRRTEAFF.

This clone has a handful of counts. This CDR3 is CASSYLVKDSPLHF. The CDR3 bases are TGTGCCAGCAGTTACTTAGTTAAAGATTCACCCCTCCACTTT. This sequence joins TRBV6-5 and TRBJ1-6; D ambiguous. The V end lost 1 base, the J end lost 8 bases, and 9 bases lay between the germline ends. The length of the CDR3 is 14 residues. Germline V lookup: CDR1 MNHEY, CDR2 SVGAGI.

There are a few counts of this clone. This rearrangement joins TRBV5-4 to TRBJ2-1, with 9 bases aligning to TRBD1. The CDR3 is 13 amino acids. After removal of 3 bases from V and 9 bases from J, the junction contained 4 bases not matched to a gene. Per germline, CDR1 SGHNT and CDR2 YYREEE (reference sequence). The CDR3 spells CASSWNRGREQFF. CDR3 DNA: TGTGCCAGCAGCTGGAACAGGGGGCGTGAGCAGTTCTTC.

This clone showed up just a few times. The V gene is TRBV7-8, the J gene TRBJ2-5; 8 nucleotides line up with TRBD1. Near its end, the DNA agrees better with TRBJ2-7, so the J call may be wrong. The CDR3 is 14 amino acids. The V gene's germline CDR1 is SGHVS and CDR2 FQNEAQ. CDR3 region: CASSFQGATDEQYF. The CDR3 DNA reads as TGTGCCAGCAGTTTCCAGGGGGCTACTGACGAGCAGTACTTC.

The chain links TRBV4-3 to TRBJ2-2, with 9 positions matching TRBD1. With V trimmed by 1 base and J by 3 bases, 3 bases remained unmatched. The CDR3 runs 16 residues. Germline assignment: CDR1 LGHNA and CDR2 YSLEER. This CDR3 reads CASSQGGTGYTGELFF. CDR3 nucleotide sequence: TGCGCCAGCAGCCAAGGGGGGACAGGGTACACCGGGGAGCTGTTTTTT.

This clone was counted only a few times. The chain joins TRBV4-1 to TRBJ2-2, with unresolved D. This CDR3 has 15 amino acids. Looked up from germline, CDR1 is MGHRA and CDR2 is YSYEKL. V gave up 2 bases and J gave up 0 bases, with 7 bases separating them. Here the CDR3 DNA reads TGCGCCAGCAGCCAACAGGCCACGAACACCGGGGAGCTGTTTTTT. Amino acids: CASSQQATNTGELFF.

CDR3 sequence: CASSYTSGQSYEQYF. The CDR3 coding sequence is TGTGCCAGCAGTTACACTTCAGGACAGTCCTACGAGCAGTACTTC. The chain recombines TRBV6-5 with TRBJ2-7; the D gene is possibly TRBD1 (6 bases). The ends were cut back, 2 bases at V and 1 base at J, with 12 bases in the middle. The CDR3 sequence is 15 residues long. The germline gives CDR1 MNHEY, CDR2 SVGAGI.

This clone was seen repeatedly, ten times or more. The chain couples TRBV4-1 to TRBJ2-1, with TRBD2 matching 14 bases. Germline values: CDR1 MGHRA, CDR2 YSYEKL. V trimming: 5 bases; J trimming: 10 bases; junction bases outside the gene matches: 7. CDR3 size: 15 residues. CDR3 sequence reads: CASSIRLAGGLEQFF. For the CDR3, the DNA is TGCGCCAGCAGCATACGACTAGCGGGGGGGCTCGAGCAGTTCTTC.

This clone was seen only a few times. The genes are TRBV19 and TRBJ1-4, with 10 nucleotides matching TRBD1. Germline V gives CDR1 LNHDA, CDR2 SQIVND (reference sequence). The CDR3 is 13 residues long. Trimming removed 7 bases from V and 6 bases from J; junction bases left unmatched: 2. This CDR3 reads CASTGQGHEKLFF. CDR3 coding DNA: TGTGCCAGTACGGGACAGGGGCATGAAAAACTGTTTTTT.

This clone was seen a few times. The chain carries TRBV15 and TRBJ1-4; unclear D gene. The CDR3 is 15 amino acids. Trimming removed 0 bases at V and 7 bases at J, with 12 bases between. CDR1 LNHNV and CDR2 YYDKDF come from the germline V gene (reference sequence). The CDR3 loop is CATSRDLAVGEKLFF. The CDR3 nucleotides are TGTGCCACCAGCAGAGATCTAGCGGTTGGTGAAAAACTGTTTTTT.

This clone was counted only a few times. The chain couples TRBV9 to TRBJ2-3; TRBD1 might be the D (6 bases). The CDR3 is 15 amino acids. V lost 7 bases to trimming and J lost 0 bases, with 15 bases between them. Germline CDR1 reads SGDLS; CDR2 reads YYNGEE. In DNA form, the CDR3 reads TGTGCCAGCGCCAGGGGAACCCTAAGCACAGATACGCAGTATTTT. Amino acids: CASARGTLSTDTQYF.

Only a few counts were recorded for this clone. The chain carries TRBV7-2 and TRBJ1-6; no firm D call. Per germline, CDR1 SGHTA and CDR2 FQGNSA. Between the trimmed V and J ends, which lost 6 bases and 10 bases, there was a span of 13 bases. The CDR3 is made up of 13 amino acids. The CDR3 DNA reads TGTGCCAGCAGGGGTCCGACTAGGTCACCCCTCCACTTT. Its protein is CASRGPTRSPLHF.

The chain joins TRBV28 to TRBJ1-6, with TRBD1 matching over 7 bases. Germline assignment: CDR1 MDHEN and CDR2 SYDVKM. The CDR3 is 14 residues long. Unmatched junction bases numbered 2, after V lost 3 bases and J lost 6 bases. CDR3 region: CASSLGTVNSPLHF. CDR3 in DNA: TGTGCCAGCAGTTTGGGGACAGTTAATTCACCCCTCCACTTT.

The V and J genes are TRBV7-2 and TRBJ1-4; TRBD1 is a possible D gene (6 bases). Trimming left V 5 bases short and J 3 bases short, with 16 bases between. The CDR3 has 16 residues. The V gene's germline CDR1 is SGHTA and CDR2 FQGNSA. CDR3 protein: CASSTQQGLSNEKLFF. CDR3 sequence (DNA): TGTGCCAGCAGCACGCAGCAGGGGCTTTCTAATGAAAAACTGTTTTTT.

This clone turned up a few times. The rearrangement joins TRBV5-1 to TRBJ2-3; 8 bases map to TRBD2. The CDR3 spans 14 residues. Trimming at V came to 6 bases and at J to 4 bases, leaving 7 bases not matched to a gene. Germline values: CDR1 SGHRS, CDR2 YFSETQ. The CDR3 spells CASTRAGAADTQYF. The CDR3 bases are TGCGCCAGCACCCGAGCGGGGGCGGCAGATACGCAGTATTTT.

The sample holds many counts of this clone. V is TRBV11-2 and J is TRBJ2-1, with D uncertain. The V end was cut by 5 bases, the J end by 9 bases, with 11 bases between. In germline, CDR1 is SGHAT, CDR2 FQNNGV. This CDR3 region has 12 residues. The CDR3 DNA sequence: TGTGCCAGCAGCCAGAACCATGGTGAGCAGTTCTTC. Amino acid sequence: CASSQNHGEQFF.

This clone was observed a handful of times. V is TRBV28 and J is TRBJ2-7, with 9 positions matching TRBD2. The CDR3 has 13 residues. Germline CDR1 reads MDHEN; CDR2 reads SYDVKM. V dropped 7 bases and J dropped 7; count of bases not matched to a gene: 8. The CDR3 DNA follows: TGTGCCAGCATAGGCGGGGGGGCTAGGGAGCAGTACTTC. It translates to CASIGGGAREQYF.

This chain links TRBV7-8 with TRBJ1-1; 8 bases match TRBD1. V was pared by 4 bases and J by 6 bases, with 10 bases of the junction left unmatched. Germline values: CDR1 SGHVS, CDR2 FQNEAQ. This CDR3 is 15 amino acids long. For the CDR3, the DNA is TGTGCCAGCAGCTACCGAGACAGGGGAAACCCTGAAGCTTTCTTT. Amino acids: CASSYRDRGNPEAFF.